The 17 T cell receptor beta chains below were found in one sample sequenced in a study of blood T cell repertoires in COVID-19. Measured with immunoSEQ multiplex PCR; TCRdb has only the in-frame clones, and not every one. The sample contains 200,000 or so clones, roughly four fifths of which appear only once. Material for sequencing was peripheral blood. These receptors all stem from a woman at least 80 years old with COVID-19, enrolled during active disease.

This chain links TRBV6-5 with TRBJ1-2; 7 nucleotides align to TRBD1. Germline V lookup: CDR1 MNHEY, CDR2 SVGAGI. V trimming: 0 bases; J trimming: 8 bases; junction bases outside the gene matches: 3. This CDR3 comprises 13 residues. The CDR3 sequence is CASSYSQGQGYTF. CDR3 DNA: TGTGCCAGCAGTTACTCACAGGGGCAAGGCTACACCTTC.

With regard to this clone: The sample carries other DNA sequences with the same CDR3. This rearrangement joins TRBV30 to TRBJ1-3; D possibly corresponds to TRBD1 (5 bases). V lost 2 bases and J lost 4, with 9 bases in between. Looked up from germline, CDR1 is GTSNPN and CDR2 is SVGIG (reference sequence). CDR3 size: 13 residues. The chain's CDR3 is CAWSQGAGNTIYF. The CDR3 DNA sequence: TGTGCCTGGAGTCAGGGTGCCGGAAACACCATATATTTT.

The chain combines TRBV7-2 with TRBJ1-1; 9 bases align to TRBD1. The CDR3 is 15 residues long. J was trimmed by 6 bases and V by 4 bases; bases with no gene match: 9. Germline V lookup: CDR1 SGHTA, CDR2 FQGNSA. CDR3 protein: CASSSTGGAGAEAFF. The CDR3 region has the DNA TGTGCCAGCAGCTCTACAGGGGGCGCTGGGGCTGAAGCTTTCTTT.

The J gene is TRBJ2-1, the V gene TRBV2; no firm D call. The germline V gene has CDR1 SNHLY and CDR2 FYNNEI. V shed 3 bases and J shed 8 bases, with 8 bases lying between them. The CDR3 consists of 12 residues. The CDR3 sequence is CASSESRHEQFF. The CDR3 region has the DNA TGTGCCAGCAGTGAGTCCAGGCATGAGCAGTTCTTC.

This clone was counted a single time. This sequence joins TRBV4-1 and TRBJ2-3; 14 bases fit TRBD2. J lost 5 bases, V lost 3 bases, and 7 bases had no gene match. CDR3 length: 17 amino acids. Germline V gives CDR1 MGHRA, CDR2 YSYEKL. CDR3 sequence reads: CASSQIGGLAGVDTQYF. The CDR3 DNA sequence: TGCGCCAGCAGCCAGATAGGGGGACTAGCGGGAGTAGATACGCAGTATTTT.

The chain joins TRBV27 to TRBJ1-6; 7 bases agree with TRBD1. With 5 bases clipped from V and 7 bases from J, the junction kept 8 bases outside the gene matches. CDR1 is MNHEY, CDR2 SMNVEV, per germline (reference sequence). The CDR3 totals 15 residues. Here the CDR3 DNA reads TGTGCCAGCAGTGTGGCCGGGACAGTAAATTCACCCCTCCACTTT. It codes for CASSVAGTVNSPLHF.

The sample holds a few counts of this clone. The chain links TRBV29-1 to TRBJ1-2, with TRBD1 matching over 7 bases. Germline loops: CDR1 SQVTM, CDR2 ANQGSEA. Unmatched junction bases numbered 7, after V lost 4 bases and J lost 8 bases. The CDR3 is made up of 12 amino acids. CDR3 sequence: CSVGNQGEGYTF. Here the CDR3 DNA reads TGCAGCGTTGGGAATCAGGGGGAAGGCTACACCTTC. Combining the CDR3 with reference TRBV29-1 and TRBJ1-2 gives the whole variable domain SAVISQKPSRDICQRGTSLTIQCQVDSQVTMMFWYRQQPGQSLTLIATANQGSEATYESGFVIDKFPISRPNLTFSTLTVSNMSPEDSSIYLCSVGNQGEGYTFGSGTRLTVV.

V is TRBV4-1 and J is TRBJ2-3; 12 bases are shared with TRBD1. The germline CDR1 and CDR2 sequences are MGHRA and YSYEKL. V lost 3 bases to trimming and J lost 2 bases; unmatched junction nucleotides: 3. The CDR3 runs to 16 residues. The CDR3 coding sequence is TGCGCCAGCAGCCATGGGGACAGGGGGCACACAGATACGCAGTATTTT. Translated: CASSHGDRGHTDTQYF.

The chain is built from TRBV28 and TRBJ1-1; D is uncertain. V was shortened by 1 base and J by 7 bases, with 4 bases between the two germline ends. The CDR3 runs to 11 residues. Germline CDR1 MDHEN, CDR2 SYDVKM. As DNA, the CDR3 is TGTGCCAGCAGTTTATACAGTGAAGCTTTCTTT. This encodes CASSLYSEAFF. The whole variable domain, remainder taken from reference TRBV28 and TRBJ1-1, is DVKVTQSSRYLVKRTGEKVFLECVQDMDHENMFWYRQDPGLGLRLIYFSYDVKMKEKGDIPEGYSVSREKKERFSLILESASTNQTSMYLCASSLYSEAFFGQGTRLTVV.

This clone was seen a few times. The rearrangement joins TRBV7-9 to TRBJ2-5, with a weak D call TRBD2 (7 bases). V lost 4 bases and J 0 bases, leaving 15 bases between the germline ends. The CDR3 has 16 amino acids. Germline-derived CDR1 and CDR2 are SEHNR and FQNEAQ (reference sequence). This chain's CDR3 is CASSWGAGEDQETQYF. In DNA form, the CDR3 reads TGTGCCAGCAGCTGGGGGGCGGGGGAGGACCAAGAGACCCAGTACTTC. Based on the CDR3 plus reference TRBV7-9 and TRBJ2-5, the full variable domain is DTGVSQNPRHKITKRGQNVTFRCDPISEHNRLYWYRQTLGQGPEFLTYFQNEAQLEKSRLLSDRFSAERPKGSFSTLEIQRTEQGDSAMYLCASSWGAGEDQETQYFGPGTRLLVL.

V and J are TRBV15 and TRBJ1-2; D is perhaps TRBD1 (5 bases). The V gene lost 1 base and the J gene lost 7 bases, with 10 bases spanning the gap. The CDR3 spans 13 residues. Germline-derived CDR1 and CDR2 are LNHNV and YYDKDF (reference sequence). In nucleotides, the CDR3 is TGTGCCACCAGCAGAGTGGAAGGGGTTGGCTACACCTTC. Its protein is CATSRVEGVGYTF. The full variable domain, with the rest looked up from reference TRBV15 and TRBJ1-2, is DAMVIQNPRYQVTQFGKPVTLSCSQTLNHNVMYWYQQKSSQAPKLLFHYYDKDFNNEADTPDNFQSRRPNTSFCFLDIRSPGLGDTAMYLCATSRVEGVGYTFGSGTRLTVV.

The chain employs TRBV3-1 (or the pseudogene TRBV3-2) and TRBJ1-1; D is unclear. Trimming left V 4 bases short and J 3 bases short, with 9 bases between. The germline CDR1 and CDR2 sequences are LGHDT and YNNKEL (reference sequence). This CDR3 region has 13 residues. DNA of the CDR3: TGTGCCAGCAGCCTGGGCTTCGACACTGAAGCTTTCTTT. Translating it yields CASSLGFDTEAFF.

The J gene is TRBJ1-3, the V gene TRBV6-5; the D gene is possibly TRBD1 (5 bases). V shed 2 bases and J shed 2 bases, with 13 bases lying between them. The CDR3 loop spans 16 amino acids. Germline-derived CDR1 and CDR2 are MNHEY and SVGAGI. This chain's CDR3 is CASSYPTQGPGNTIYF. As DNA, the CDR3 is TGTGCCAGCAGTTACCCAACCCAGGGTCCTGGAAACACCATATATTTT.

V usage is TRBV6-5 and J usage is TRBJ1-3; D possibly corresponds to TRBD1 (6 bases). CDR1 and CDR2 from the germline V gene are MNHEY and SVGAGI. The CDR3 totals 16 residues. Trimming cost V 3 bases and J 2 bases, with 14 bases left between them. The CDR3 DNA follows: TGTGCCAGCAGTTATGAAGGGGGGACTACTGGAAACACCATATATTTT. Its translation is CASSYEGGTTGNTIYF.

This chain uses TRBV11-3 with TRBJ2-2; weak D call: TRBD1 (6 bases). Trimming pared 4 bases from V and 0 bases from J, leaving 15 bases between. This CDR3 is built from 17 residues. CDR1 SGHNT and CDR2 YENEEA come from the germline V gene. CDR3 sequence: CASSSPGAGANTGELFF. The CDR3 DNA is TGTGCCAGCAGCTCCCCAGGGGCAGGCGCGAACACCGGGGAGCTGTTTTTT.

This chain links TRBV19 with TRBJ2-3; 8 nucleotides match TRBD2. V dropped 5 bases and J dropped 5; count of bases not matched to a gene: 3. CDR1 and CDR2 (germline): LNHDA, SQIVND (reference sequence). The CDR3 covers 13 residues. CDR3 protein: CASSDRGGDTQYF. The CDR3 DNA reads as TGTGCCAGTAGTGACCGGGGGGGAGATACGCAGTATTTT.

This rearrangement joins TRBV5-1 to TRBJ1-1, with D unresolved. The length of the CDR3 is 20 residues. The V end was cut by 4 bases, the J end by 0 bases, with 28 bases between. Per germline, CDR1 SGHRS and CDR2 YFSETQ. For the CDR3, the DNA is TGCGCCAGCAGCATTGAAATGGGCAGGAGGACGTGGGCGATGAACACTGAAGCTTTCTTT. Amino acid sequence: CASSIEMGRRTWAMNTEAFF.